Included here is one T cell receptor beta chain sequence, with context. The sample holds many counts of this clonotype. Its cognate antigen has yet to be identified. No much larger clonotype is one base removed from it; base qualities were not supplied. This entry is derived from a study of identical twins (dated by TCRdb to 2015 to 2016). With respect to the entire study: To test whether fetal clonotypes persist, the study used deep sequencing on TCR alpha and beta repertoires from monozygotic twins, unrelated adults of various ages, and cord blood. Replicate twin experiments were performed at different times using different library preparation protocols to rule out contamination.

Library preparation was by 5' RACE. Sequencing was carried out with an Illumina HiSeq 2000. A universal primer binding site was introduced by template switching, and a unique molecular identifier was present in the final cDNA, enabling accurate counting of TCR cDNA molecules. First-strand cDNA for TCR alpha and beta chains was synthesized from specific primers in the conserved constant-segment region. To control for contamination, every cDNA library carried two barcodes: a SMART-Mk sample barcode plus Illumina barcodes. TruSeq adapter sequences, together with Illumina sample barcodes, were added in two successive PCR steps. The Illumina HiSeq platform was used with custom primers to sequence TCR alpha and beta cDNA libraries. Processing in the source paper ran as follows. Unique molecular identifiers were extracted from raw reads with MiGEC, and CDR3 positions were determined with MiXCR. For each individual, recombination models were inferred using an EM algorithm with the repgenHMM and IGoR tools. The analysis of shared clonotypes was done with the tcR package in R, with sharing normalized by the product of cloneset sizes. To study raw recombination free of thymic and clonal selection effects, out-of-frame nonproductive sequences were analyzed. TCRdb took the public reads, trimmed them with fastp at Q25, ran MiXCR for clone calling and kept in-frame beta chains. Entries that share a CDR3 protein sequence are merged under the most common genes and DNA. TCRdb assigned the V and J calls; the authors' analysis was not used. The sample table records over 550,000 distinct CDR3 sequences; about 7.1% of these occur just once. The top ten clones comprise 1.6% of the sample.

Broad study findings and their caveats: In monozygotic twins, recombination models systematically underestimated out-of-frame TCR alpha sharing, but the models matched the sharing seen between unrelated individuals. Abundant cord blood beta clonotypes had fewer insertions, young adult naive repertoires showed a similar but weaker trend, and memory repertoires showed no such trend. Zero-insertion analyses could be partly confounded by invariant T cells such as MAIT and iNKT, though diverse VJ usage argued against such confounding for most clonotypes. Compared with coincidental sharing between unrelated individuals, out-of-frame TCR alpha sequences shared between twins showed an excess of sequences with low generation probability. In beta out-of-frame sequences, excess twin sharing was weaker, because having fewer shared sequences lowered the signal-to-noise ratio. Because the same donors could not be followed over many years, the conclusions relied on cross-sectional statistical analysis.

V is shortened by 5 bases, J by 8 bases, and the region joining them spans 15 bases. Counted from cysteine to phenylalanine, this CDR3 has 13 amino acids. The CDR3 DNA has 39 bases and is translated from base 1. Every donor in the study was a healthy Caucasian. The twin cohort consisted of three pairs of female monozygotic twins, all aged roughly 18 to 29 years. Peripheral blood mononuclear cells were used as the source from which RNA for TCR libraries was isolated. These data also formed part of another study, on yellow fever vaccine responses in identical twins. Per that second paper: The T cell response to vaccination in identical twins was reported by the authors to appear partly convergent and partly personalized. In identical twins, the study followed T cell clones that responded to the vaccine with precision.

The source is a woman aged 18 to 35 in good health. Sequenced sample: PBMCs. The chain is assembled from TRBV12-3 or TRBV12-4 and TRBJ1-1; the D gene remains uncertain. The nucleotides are TGTGCCAGCAGTGCTTTAAAAGCGAGAGAAGCTTTCTTT. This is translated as CASSALKAREAFF.